This T cell receptor (beta chain) was recorded in a study of blood T cell repertoires in COVID-19. Turning to the study itself: The United States, Italy and Spain supplied acute and convalescent COVID-19 samples. Nucleic acid was either cDNA or gDNA, and it came from T cells, B-cell-depleted T cells, or PBMCs.

Per the original data handling: Amplification from reference gene primers served as the basis for estimated nucleated cell counts. Generated by immunoSEQ multiplex PCR, the TCRdb table keeps only in-frame clones and is missing some. The V and J calls and clone size were taken over from that table, and D and trimming were inferred from the DNA. The sample includes roughly 200,000 clones, around nine tenths seen only once; the top ten take about 1.6%. This CDR3 has 18 amino acids. V was shortened by 0 bases and J by 0 bases, with 15 bases between the two germline ends. Germline V gene data show CDR1 as LNHNV and CDR2 as YYDKDF (reference sequence).

V is TRBV15 and J is TRBJ1-3; D gene uncertain. Material for sequencing was peripheral blood. The origin of this receptor is a man aged 18-30 years with active or convalescent COVID-19. The CDR3 nucleotides read TGTGCCACCAGCAGAGAAGAAGCGGATCTCAGCTCTGGAAACACCATATATTTT. Its protein product is CATSREEADLSSGNTIYF.